This is a list of T cell receptor beta chains from one sample in a study of cytomegalovirus exposure and HLA in healthy donors. TCRdb keeps only in-frame clones here, not all; method: immunoSEQ multiplex PCR. The repertoire holds 100,000 to 150,000 clones, around 73% seen once, with about 11% in the top ten. Material: PBMCs. The receptors stem from a man in his thirties or forties in good health and CMV-seropositive. Both conserved end residues are part of each CDR3. Fields, in order: clone size, D gene, V gene, J gene, CDR3 DNA, CDR3 protein. The D gene is left open where the match is weak. Not all rows give a size; the values are once, few, many and, for expanded clones, a class.

clone size: once; D gene: NA; V gene: TRBV15; J gene: TRBJ2-7; CDR3 DNA: TGTGCCACTAGTTCCCAAACCTACGAGCAGTACTTC; CDR3 protein: CATSSQTYEQYF
clone size: NA; D gene: TRBD1; V gene: TRBV2; J gene: TRBJ1-2; CDR3 DNA: TGTGCCAGCAGTGTTTGGACAGGGGTTAATGGCTACACCTTC; CDR3 protein: CASSVWTGVNGYTF
clone size: NA; D gene: TRBD1; V gene: TRBV6-5; J gene: TRBJ2-7; CDR3 DNA: TGTGCCAGCAGTTACTCCGGGACAGGGGGCTACGAGCAGTACTTC; CDR3 protein: CASSYSGTGGYEQYF
clone size: few; D gene: NA; V gene: TRBV5-1; J gene: TRBJ2-2; CDR3 DNA: TGCGCCAGCAGCCCACTAGGGTACACCGGGGAGCTGTTTTTT; CDR3 protein: CASSPLGYTGELFF
clone size: NA; D gene: TRBD2; V gene: TRBV9; J gene: TRBJ2-1; CDR3 DNA: TGTGCCAGCAGCGTAGGACTAGCGGGAGAGGGGTACAATGAGCAGTTCTTC; CDR3 protein: CASSVGLAGEGYNEQFF
clone size: NA; D gene: NA; V gene: TRBV27; J gene: TRBJ1-1; CDR3 DNA: TGTGCCAGCAGTTTATCCCCCGCAGGGCCCACTGAAGCTTTCTTT; CDR3 protein: CASSLSPAGPTEAFF
clone size: NA; D gene: NA; V gene: TRBV4-2; J gene: TRBJ2-3; CDR3 DNA: TGTGCCAGCAGCCGGGCAGGGCAAGATACGCAGTATTTT; CDR3 protein: CASSRAGQDTQYF
clone size: NA; D gene: NA; V gene: TRBV30; J gene: TRBJ1-4; CDR3 DNA: TGTGCCTGGAGTGTCGGGGGGGAAAAACTGTTTTTT; CDR3 protein: CAWSVGGEKLFF
clone size: NA; D gene: NA; V gene: TRBV5-6; J gene: TRBJ2-2; CDR3 DNA: TGTGCCAGCAGCCTTGGTTGGGGGCGCCCCGGGGAGCTGTTTTTT; CDR3 protein: CASSLGWGRPGELFF
clone size: NA; D gene: NA; V gene: TRBV19; J gene: TRBJ1-5; CDR3 DNA: TGTGCCAGTAGTAGTCAGGCCAATCAGCCCCAGCATTTT; CDR3 protein: CASSSQANQPQHF
clone size: NA; D gene: TRBD2; V gene: TRBV30; J gene: TRBJ2-2; CDR3 DNA: TGTGCCTGGAGTGTAACTAGCGGGAGAAGTACCGGGGAGCTGTTTTTT; CDR3 protein: CAWSVTSGRSTGELFF
clone size: few; D gene: NA; V gene: TRBV29-1; J gene: TRBJ1-1; CDR3 DNA: TGCAGCTTTGGCAGGGACACTGAAGCTTTCTTT; CDR3 protein: CSFGRDTEAFF
clone size: NA; D gene: NA; V gene: TRBV18; J gene: TRBJ2-3; CDR3 DNA: TGTGCCAGCTCACCTTCCCGGGGTGGGAGCACAGATACGCAGTATTTT; CDR3 protein: CASSPSRGGSTDTQYF
clone size: NA; D gene: TRBD2; V gene: TRBV29-1; J gene: TRBJ2-7; CDR3 DNA: TGCAGCGTTGAAGATCCAGTTAGCGGGAGCCCCTACGAGCAGTACTTC; CDR3 protein: CSVEDPVSGSPYEQYF
clone size: NA; D gene: NA; V gene: TRBV5-1; J gene: TRBJ1-3; CDR3 DNA: TGCGCCAGCAGCCCAAGGACAGCCGGAAACACCATATATTTT; CDR3 protein: CASSPRTAGNTIYF
clone size: few; D gene: TRBD2; V gene: TRBV5-4; J gene: TRBJ2-1; CDR3 DNA: TGTGCCAGCAGCACATCCCCGACTAGCCCGGGGTACAATGAGCAGTTCTTC; CDR3 protein: CASSTSPTSPGYNEQFF
clone size: NA; D gene: NA; V gene: TRBV18; J gene: TRBJ2-5; CDR3 DNA: TGTGCCAGCTCACCAGGCCAAAAAGAGACCCAGTACTTC; CDR3 protein: CASSPGQKETQYF
clone size: NA; D gene: NA; V gene: TRBV2; J gene: TRBJ2-5; CDR3 DNA: TGTGCCAGCAAATCCAGCATCAGGTTTGGAGAGACCCAGTACTTC; CDR3 protein: CASKSSIRFGETQYF
clone size: NA; D gene: NA; V gene: TRBV11-1; J gene: TRBJ2-7; CDR3 DNA: TGTGCCAGCAGTTTAAAATGGGGCCGAGACAGATACTCCTACGAGCAGTACTTC; CDR3 protein: CASSLKWGRDRYSYEQYF
clone size: NA; D gene: TRBD1; V gene: TRBV6-1; J gene: TRBJ2-7; CDR3 DNA: TGTGCCAGCAGTGAAGGGGGAACAGGGGGCTCTTACGAGCAGTACTTC; CDR3 protein: CASSEGGTGGSYEQYF
clone size: NA; D gene: TRBD2; V gene: TRBV5-1; J gene: TRBJ2-5; CDR3 DNA: TGCGCCAGCAGTAGACTAGCGGGAGGTGGGCAAGAGACCCAGTACTTC; CDR3 protein: CASSRLAGGGQETQYF
clone size: NA; D gene: NA; V gene: TRBV7-8; J gene: TRBJ2-5; CDR3 DNA: TGTGCCAGCGGGGACTGGCACCAAGAGACCCAGTACTTC; CDR3 protein: CASGDWHQETQYF
clone size: few; D gene: TRBD2; V gene: TRBV7-8; J gene: TRBJ2-3; CDR3 DNA: TGTGCCAGCAGCTTAGCGGGTGGAGGGGCGGGGGGTACGCAGTATTTT; CDR3 protein: CASSLAGGGAGGTQYF
clone size: few; D gene: TRBD2; V gene: TRBV29-1; J gene: TRBJ2-5; CDR3 DNA: TGCAGCGTCGACGGGACTAGCGGCCAAGAGACCCAGTACTTC; CDR3 protein: CSVDGTSGQETQYF
clone size: NA; D gene: TRBD1; V gene: TRBV5-5; J gene: TRBJ2-7; CDR3 DNA: TGTGCCAGCAGGGACCGGGACAGGAGCTACGAGCAGTACTTC; CDR3 protein: CASRDRDRSYEQYF
clone size: NA; D gene: TRBD1; V gene: TRBV13; J gene: TRBJ2-7; CDR3 DNA: TGTGCCAGCAGCTTACCGGGACAGGGGGGAGGCGAGCAGTACTTC; CDR3 protein: CASSLPGQGGGEQYF
clone size: NA; D gene: NA; V gene: TRBV28; J gene: TRBJ1-5; CDR3 DNA: TGTGCCAGCAGTGCGGACAGCGCCTATAGCAATCAGCCCCAGCATTTT; CDR3 protein: CASSADSAYSNQPQHF
clone size: NA; D gene: TRBD2; V gene: TRBV7-9; J gene: TRBJ2-2; CDR3 DNA: TGTGCCAGCAGCACTCTAGCGGCCGGGGAGCTGTTTTTT; CDR3 protein: CASSTLAAGELFF
clone size: NA; D gene: NA; V gene: TRBV7-2; J gene: TRBJ1-2; CDR3 DNA: TGTGCCAGCAGCTTAGTGGAGGGTGCCTATGGCTACACCTTC; CDR3 protein: CASSLVEGAYGYTF
clone size: NA; D gene: TRBD2; V gene: TRBV28; J gene: TRBJ2-7; CDR3 DNA: TGTGCCAGCAGGCTAGCGGGAGAAGCCTACGAGCAGTACTTC; CDR3 protein: CASRLAGEAYEQYF
clone size: NA; D gene: NA; V gene: TRBV2; J gene: TRBJ1-5; CDR3 DNA: TGTGCCAGCAGTGTGGCAGGGCGGCTTCATCAGCCCCAGCATTTT; CDR3 protein: CASSVAGRLHQPQHF
clone size: once; D gene: NA; V gene: TRBV12-1; J gene: TRBJ2-3; CDR3 DNA: TGTGCCAACCACTATTTCGGGGATCCTACAGATACGCAGTATTTT; CDR3 protein: CANHYFGDPTDTQYF
clone size: NA; D gene: TRBD1; V gene: TRBV11-2; J gene: TRBJ2-5; CDR3 DNA: TGTGCCAGCAGCCCTCGCTGGGACAGGGAGCAAGAGACCCAGTACTTC; CDR3 protein: CASSPRWDREQETQYF
clone size: NA; D gene: TRBD1; V gene: TRBV27; J gene: TRBJ1-2; CDR3 DNA: TGTGCCAGCAGTTTGCGCGGGACAGCCAACTATGGCTACACCTTC; CDR3 protein: CASSLRGTANYGYTF
clone size: NA; D gene: TRBD2; V gene: TRBV7-6; J gene: TRBJ2-7; CDR3 DNA: TGTGCCAGCAGCCCCAGTGGGGGGGACCCCTACGAGCAGTACTTC; CDR3 protein: CASSPSGGDPYEQYF
clone size: NA; D gene: TRBD2; V gene: TRBV6-4; J gene: TRBJ2-7; CDR3 DNA: TGTGCCAGCACCGACGGGACTAGCGGGACCATCTCCTACGAGCAGTACTTC; CDR3 protein: CASTDGTSGTISYEQYF
clone size: NA; D gene: NA; V gene: TRBV19; J gene: TRBJ2-2; CDR3 DNA: TGTGCCAGTAGTAAACCCCTGAGTCGGACCGGGGAGCTGTTTTTT; CDR3 protein: CASSKPLSRTGELFF
clone size: NA; D gene: TRBD1; V gene: TRBV18; J gene: TRBJ2-1; CDR3 DNA: TGTGCCAGCTCGAAGACGACAGGGACCAGTAGTGAGCAGTTCTTC; CDR3 protein: CASSKTTGTSSEQFF
clone size: NA; D gene: NA; V gene: TRBV29-1; J gene: TRBJ2-3; CDR3 DNA: TGCAGCCTAAAGACTAGCACAGATACGCAGTATTTT; CDR3 protein: CSLKTSTDTQYF
clone size: few; D gene: TRBD2; V gene: TRBV30; J gene: TRBJ2-1; CDR3 DNA: TGTGCCTGGAGTGTTGGGACTAGCGAATACAATGAGCAGTTCTTC; CDR3 protein: CAWSVGTSEYNEQFF
clone size: NA; D gene: TRBD2; V gene: TRBV28; J gene: TRBJ2-3; CDR3 DNA: TGTGCCAGCAGTACTAGCGGAAAAACAGATACGCAGTATTTT; CDR3 protein: CASSTSGKTDTQYF
clone size: NA; D gene: NA; V gene: TRBV29-1; J gene: TRBJ2-7; CDR3 DNA: TGCAGCGTTGGTCTCGACGAGCAGTACTTC; CDR3 protein: CSVGLDEQYF